This T cell receptor beta chain was observed in a study of cytomegalovirus exposure and HLA in healthy donors. Overall study context: In an earlier analysis, approximately 120 million unique TCR beta sequences were found from some 200 million T cells.

Of note for this clone: What it binds is not known.

Germline values: CDR1 MNHEY, CDR2 SVGAGI. The CDR3 covers 14 residues. The germline V and J ends were trimmed by 8 bases and 8 bases, with 21 bases remaining between them. 60 Vbeta and 13 Jbeta primers were used in PCR. Here immunoSEQ multiplex PCR was the method, and the copy in TCRdb shows in-frame clones only, minus some. This repertoire includes 90,000 to 150,000 clones. Findings and limits, study-wide: Accurate prediction of HLA-A and HLA-B alleles (for most subjects) was reportedly achieved from TCR beta sequences.

The chain carries TRBV6-5 and TRBJ1-2; the D is unclear. The sequence came from a man aged 18 to 35 in good health and CMV-seronegative. Sample: PBMCs. The chain's CDR3 is CASVSVEGAGGYTF. The DNA of the CDR3 is TGTGCCAGCGTTTCGGTGGAGGGCGCGGGCGGCTACACCTTC.